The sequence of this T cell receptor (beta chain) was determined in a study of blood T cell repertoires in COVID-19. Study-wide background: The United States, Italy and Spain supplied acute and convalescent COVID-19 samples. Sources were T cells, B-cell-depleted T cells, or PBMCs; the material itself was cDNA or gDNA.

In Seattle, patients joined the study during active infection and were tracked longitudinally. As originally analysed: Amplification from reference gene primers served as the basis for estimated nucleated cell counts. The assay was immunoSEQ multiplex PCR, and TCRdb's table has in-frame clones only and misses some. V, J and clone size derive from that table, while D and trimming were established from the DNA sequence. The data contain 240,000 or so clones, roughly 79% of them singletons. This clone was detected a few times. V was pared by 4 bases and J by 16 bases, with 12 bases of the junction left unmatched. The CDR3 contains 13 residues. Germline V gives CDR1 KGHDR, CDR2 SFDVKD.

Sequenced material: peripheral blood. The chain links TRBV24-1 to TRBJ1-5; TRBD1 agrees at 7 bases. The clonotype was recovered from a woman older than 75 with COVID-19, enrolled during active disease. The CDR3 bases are TGTGCCACCAGTGACTCCAGACAGGGCAAGTTACATTTT. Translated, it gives CATSDSRQGKLHF.